A single sample is the source of the 26 T cell receptor beta chains below, sequenced in a study of OX40 agonist ivuxolimab in advanced cancers. Libraries were built with the immunoSEQ multiplex PCR assay. Here the immuneACCESS table is served through TCRdb, limited to in-frame sequences with V and J called. Missing clones are a known gap in these copies; in checked studies unresolved V genes cover under half, and the rest lacks a known reason. The sample table lists about 68,000 clones, approximately 80% of them with a count of one. Of the sample, approximately 1.4% is held by the ten largest clones. The sequencing here drew on CD4+ or CD8+ T cells sorted from blood, taken in a trial of the OX40 agonist ivuxolimab. Source of these receptors: an adult with an advanced solid tumor such as melanoma, head and neck, liver or kidney cancer.

The chain's CDR3 is CASSPRGRGASTDTQYF. CDR3 bases: TGCGCCAGCAGCCCCCGGGGTCGGGGGGCTTCTACAGATACGCAGTATTTT. This chain uses TRBV5-1 with TRBJ2-3, with D possibly being TRBD2 (7 bases). CDR3 length: 17 residues. V lost 4 bases, J lost 3 bases, and 21 bases lay in between. In germline, CDR1 is SGHRS, CDR2 YFSETQ.

The genes are TRBV29-1 and TRBJ1-5; 7 bases map to TRBD1. CDR3 length: 14 amino acids. Germline assignment: CDR1 SQVTM and CDR2 ANQGSEA. J gave up 0 bases and V 4 bases, and 3 bases lay outside the gene matches. The CDR3, as DNA: TGCAGCGTTGTGGCAGGGGGTAGCAATCAGCCCCAGCATTTT. Translated, it gives CSVVAGGSNQPQHF.

CDR3 in DNA: TGTGCCAGCAGTTTAAGGGACAGGGGGGTTCTTAATGGCTACACCTTC. It yields the protein CASSLRDRGVLNGYTF. The V call is TRBV28, the J call TRBJ1-2; 11 bases map to TRBD1. Germline V CDR1 and CDR2: MDHEN, SYDVKM. V shed 2 bases, J shed 6 bases, and the junction held 8 bases outside the gene matches. This CDR3 is built from 16 residues.

This chain uses TRBV5-1 with TRBJ2-3, with 9 nucleotides matching TRBD1. V shed 0 bases and J 5 bases; nucleotides not matched to a gene: 16. CDR3 length equals 19 residues. Germline CDR1 and CDR2: SGHRS and YFSETQ. CDR3 nucleotides: TGCGCCAGCAGCTTGGCAACAGGGGGCGTCTCGGTGTCTGGAGATACGCAGTATTTT. Protein product: CASSLATGGVSVSGDTQYF.

CDR3 sequence: CASSLVSGVNEKLFF. For the CDR3, the DNA is TGTGCCAGCAGCTTAGTTTCAGGGGTTAATGAAAAACTGTTTTTT. The chain is built from TRBV7-6 and TRBJ1-4; a possible D gene is TRBD1 (6 bases). This CDR3 spans 15 amino acids. Trimming pared 1 base from V and 4 bases from J, leaving 10 bases between. Germline CDR1 is SGHVS and CDR2 is FNYEAQ.

This clone was seen only a few times. This chain links TRBV5-6 with TRBJ2-1, with 9 nucleotides matching TRBD1. V dropped 4 bases and J dropped 7; count of bases not matched to a gene: 6. Germline V CDR1 and CDR2: SGHDT, YYEEEE. The CDR3 runs 14 residues. The CDR3 DNA sequence: TGTGCCAGCAGCCGGGACAGGGTAGGGAATGAGCAGTTCTTC. Protein: CASSRDRVGNEQFF.

This clone was recorded only once. The chain uses TRBV19 and TRBJ2-4, with 8 bases fitting TRBD1. The CDR3 consists of 13 residues. CDR1 LNHDA and CDR2 SQIVND come from the germline V gene (reference sequence). With V trimmed by 9 bases and J by 3 bases, 4 bases remained unmatched. The CDR3 DNA reads as TGTGCCAGCCTAGACAGGGGCAAAAACATTCAGTACTTC. This sequence encodes CASLDRGKNIQYF.

The chain is built from TRBV10-2 and TRBJ1-3, with 9 positions matching TRBD1. Germline V lookup: CDR1 WSHSY, CDR2 SAAADI. The CDR3 is 16 amino acids. V shed 6 bases, J shed 0 bases, and the junction held 6 bases outside the gene matches. CDR3 sequence: CASRKGQGNSGNTIYF. CDR3 DNA: TGCGCCAGCAGAAAAGGACAGGGGAACTCTGGAAACACCATATATTTT.

CDR3 sequence (DNA): TGTGCCAGCAGCTTGGGTCCCGGGATAGAGACCCAGTACTTC. Translation: CASSLGPGIETQYF. J is TRBJ2-5 and V is TRBV11-2; possible D gene TRBD2, 5 bases. The CDR3 runs to 14 residues. Germline loops: CDR1 SGHAT, CDR2 FQNNGV. Deletions cut 3 bases from V and 4 bases from J, with 12 bases between. The full variable domain, in which reference TRBV11-2 and TRBJ2-5 provide the parts outside the CDR3, is EAGVAQSPRYKIIEKRQSVAFWCNPISGHATLYWYQQILGQGPKLLIQFQNNGVVDDSQLPKDRFSAERLKGVDSTLKIQPAKLEDSAVYLCASSLGPGIETQYFGPGTRLLVL.

The chain employs TRBV2 and TRBJ2-3, with 9 bases identical to TRBD2. Germline V gene lookup returns CDR1 SNHLY and CDR2 FYNNEI. V lost 7 bases to trimming and J lost 3 bases; unmatched junction nucleotides: 5. The CDR3 contains 14 residues. As DNA, the CDR3 is TGTGCCAGCATGCCAGCGGGGGGTACAGATACGCAGTATTTT. Translating it yields CASMPAGGTDTQYF.

This chain connects TRBV2 to TRBJ2-5; D is uncertain. Germline values: CDR1 SNHLY, CDR2 FYNNEI. This CDR3 comprises 14 residues. The V end lost 4 bases, the J end lost 1 base, and 10 bases lay between the germline ends. CDR3 nucleotides: TGTGCCAGCAGTGCCCAACTTGGCCAAGAGACCCAGTACTTC. This encodes CASSAQLGQETQYF.

The chain has TRBV6-1 and TRBJ2-3, with TRBD2 matching over 7 bases. CDR3 length: 15 residues. CDR1 is MNHNS, CDR2 SASEGT, per germline. Germline trimming cut 6 bases from V and 4 bases from J; bases unmatched to any gene: 10. As DNA, the CDR3 is TGTGCCAGCAGGGCGAGCGGGGTCTTGGCAGATACGCAGTATTTT. It specifies CASRASGVLADTQYF.

CDR3: CASSKGLAGGYNEQFF. The CDR3 coding sequence is TGTGCCAGTAGTAAGGGACTAGCGGGGGGGTACAATGAGCAGTTCTTC. V and J are TRBV19 and TRBJ2-1; 16 nucleotides align to TRBD2. From germline, CDR1 is LNHDA and CDR2 SQIVND (reference sequence). V dropped 4 bases and J dropped 4; count of bases not matched to a gene: 1. There are 16 residues in the CDR3.

The chain carries TRBV2 and TRBJ1-5, with 10 positions matching TRBD1. Losses at the gene ends were 10 bases for V and 5 bases for J; bases not matched to a gene: 8. The CDR3 consists of 14 residues. From germline, CDR1 is SNHLY and CDR2 FYNNEI. As DNA, the CDR3 is TGTGCCACTAACCGGGACAGGGGCTATCAGCCCCAGCATTTT. Translated, it gives CATNRDRGYQPQHF.

The chain carries TRBV19 and TRBJ2-1; D possibly corresponds to TRBD1 (6 bases). Germline assignment: CDR1 LNHDA and CDR2 SQIVND (reference sequence). V was clipped by 6 bases and J by 4 bases, with 13 bases between them. The CDR3 runs 14 residues. CDR3 loop: CASSLRTEYNEQFF. In DNA, the CDR3 is TGTGCCAGTAGCCTTCGGACAGAATACAATGAGCAGTTCTTC.

The V gene is TRBV20-1, the J gene TRBJ2-4, with TRBD1 identical over 8 bases. Germline V gene sequence: CDR1 DFQATT, CDR2 SNEGSKA (reference sequence). V shed 1 base and J 16 bases; nucleotides not matched to a gene: 6. The CDR3 totals 11 residues. CDR3 loop: CSARATDRVYF. The CDR3 DNA sequence: TGCAGTGCTAGAGCTACGGACAGGGTCTACTTC.

The chain recombines TRBV5-1 with TRBJ1-2; maybe TRBD1 (6 bases). V was pared by 0 bases and J by 1 base, with 19 bases between. Looked up from germline, CDR1 is SGHRS and CDR2 is YFSETQ. The CDR3 is 18 residues long. DNA for the CDR3: TGCGCCAGCAGCTTGGGGCGACAGGCCGAGTTGGGTAACTATGGCTACACCTTC. Translated: CASSLGRQAELGNYGYTF. The full variable domain, its missing parts supplied by reference TRBV5-1 and TRBJ1-2, is KAGVTQTPRYLIKTRGQQVTLSCSPISGHRSVSWYQQTPGQGLQFLFEYFSETQRNKGNFPGRFSGRQFSNSRSEMNVSTLELGDSALYLCASSLGRQAELGNYGYTFGSGTRLTVV.

Only a few counts were recorded for this clone. This chain connects TRBV5-1 to TRBJ2-4; perhaps TRBD2 as D (6 bases). Germline CDR1 is SGHRS and CDR2 is YFSETQ. The V gene lost 4 bases and the J gene lost 6 bases, with 11 bases spanning the gap. The CDR3 is 13 amino acids. The CDR3 DNA follows: TGCGCCAGCAGCCCCCTGACTAGAAACATTCAGTACTTC. The encoded protein is CASSPLTRNIQYF. The variable domain in full, completed from reference TRBV5-1 and TRBJ2-4, reads KAGVTQTPRYLIKTRGQQVTLSCSPISGHRSVSWYQQTPGQGLQFLFEYFSETQRNKGNFPGRFSGRQFSNSRSEMNVSTLELGDSALYLCASSPLTRNIQYFGAGTRLSVL.

The chain links TRBV13 to TRBJ2-7; 9 bases line up with TRBD1. CDR3 length: 14 residues. The V gene end was trimmed by 0 bases and the J gene end by 6 bases; junction bases not matched to a gene: 3. CDR1 and CDR2 (germline): PRHDT, FYEKMQ (reference sequence). CDR3 in DNA: TGTGCCAGCAGCTTAGGACAGGGGGCTGTCGAGCAGTACTTC. It is translated as CASSLGQGAVEQYF.

The chain carries TRBV5-8 and TRBJ1-5; D is unclear. The CDR3 totals 15 residues. In germline, CDR1 is SGHTS, CDR2 YDEGEE. The germline V and J ends were trimmed by 4 bases and 5 bases, with 16 bases remaining between them. The CDR3 is CASSLVLSNYQPQHF. The CDR3 nucleotides read TGTGCCAGCAGCCTGGTCCTCTCCAACTATCAGCCCCAGCATTTT.

The chain recombines TRBV10-3 with TRBJ1-6; a possible D gene is TRBD1 (5 bases). CDR3 length: 15 residues. V lost 3 bases, J lost 6 bases, and 12 bases lay in between. CDR1 is ENHRY and CDR2 is SYGVKD in the germline V gene. CDR3 loop: CAISDKTAINSPLHF. CDR3 sequence (DNA): TGTGCCATCAGTGATAAGACAGCTATTAATTCACCCCTCCACTTT.

This chain connects TRBV5-1 to TRBJ2-7; D unresolved. The V gene lost 4 bases and the J gene lost 2 bases, with 13 bases spanning the gap. In germline, CDR1 is SGHRS, CDR2 YFSETQ. This CDR3 is 14 amino acids long. The CDR3 nucleotides read TGCGCCAGCAGCCCAACCGTAGGGCCCTACGAGCAGTACTTC. It yields the protein CASSPTVGPYEQYF.

The J gene is TRBJ2-7, the V gene TRBV5-4; 9 bases map to TRBD1. The CDR3 consists of 15 residues. Trimming removed 0 bases from V and 4 bases from J; junction bases left unmatched: 5. CDR1 is SGHNT and CDR2 is YYREEE in the germline V gene (reference sequence). The CDR3 is CASSLEGDRAYEQYF. The CDR3 nucleotides are TGTGCCAGCAGCTTGGAGGGGGACAGGGCGTACGAGCAGTACTTC.

The table lists this clone with a count of one. The chain employs TRBV19 and TRBJ2-5, with 9 bases aligning to TRBD2. The DNA end favors TRBJ2-7, so the J call may be wrong. The CDR3 totals 15 residues. Germline values: CDR1 LNHDA, CDR2 SQIVND (reference sequence). CDR3 protein: CASSQGLAGFYEQYF. The CDR3 nucleotides are TGTGCCAGTAGTCAGGGACTAGCTGGGTTCTACGAGCAGTACTTC.

The CDR3 protein is CASSGGDRGNTEAFF. In DNA, the CDR3 is TGCGCCAGCAGCGGCGGCGACAGGGGGAACACTGAAGCTTTCTTT. The chain links TRBV5-1 to TRBJ1-1; 8 bases are shared with TRBD1. Germline V gene sequence: CDR1 SGHRS, CDR2 YFSETQ. The CDR3 runs to 15 residues. V lost 4 bases, J lost 1 base, and 6 bases stayed unmatched.

This chain uses TRBV30 with TRBJ1-6, with D possibly matching TRBD1 (6 bases). V was clipped by 4 bases and J by 9 bases, with 16 bases between them. This CDR3 comprises 14 residues. The germline V gene has CDR1 GTSNPN and CDR2 SVGIG (reference sequence). The CDR3 here is CAWTYTTGISPLHF. In DNA, the CDR3 is TGTGCCTGGACTTACACTACAGGGATTTCACCCCTCCACTTT.